What follows are 14 T cell receptor beta chains derived from one specimen sequenced in a study of spatial heterogeneity in lung cancer. Time point in this sample: sample taken at primary tumor resection. Sequencing covered unsorted whole RNA taken from tumor, nontumor lung or frozen PBMC. TCRdb used MiXCR to reprocess the 5' RACE reads, holding one entry per CDR3 protein. The data hold around 60,000 distinct CDR3 sequences, with 7.5% to 9% observed a single time. This specimen was PBMCs, taken at surgery. Receptor source: a female donor with early-stage non-small cell lung cancer.

In this sample, this clonotype turned up many times. The V gene is TRBV7-9, the J gene TRBJ1-5; D might be TRBD1 (5 bases). The CDR3 contains 14 residues. Germline V gene data show CDR1 as SEHNR and CDR2 as FQNEAQ (reference sequence). V dropped 4 bases and J dropped 0 bases, with 7 bases sitting between them. In DNA form, the CDR3 reads TGTGCCAGCAGCTATGACAGTAGCAATCAGCCCCAGCATTTT. The encoded protein is CASSYDSSNQPQHF.

This chain links TRBV6-5 with TRBJ1-2; D is uncertain. This CDR3 comprises 13 residues. Germline assignment: CDR1 MNHEY and CDR2 SVGAGI. The germline V and J ends were trimmed by 5 bases and 4 bases, with 11 bases remaining between them. The CDR3, as DNA: TGTGCCAGCAGTCCCGGACGGGTCTATGGCTACACCTTC. It codes for CASSPGRVYGYTF.

This clonotype was detected ten times or more. The V and J genes are TRBV27 and TRBJ2-1; the match to TRBD2 covers 12 bases. The CDR3 has 14 amino acids. With V trimmed by 4 bases and J by 6 bases, 1 base remained unmatched. Per germline, CDR1 MNHEY and CDR2 SMNVEV (reference sequence). The CDR3, as DNA: TGTGCCAGCAGTTCGGGACTAGCGGGCAATGAGCAGTTCTTC. Protein product: CASSSGLAGNEQFF.

This clonotype has a handful of counts. This chain links TRBV18 with TRBJ2-7, with D unresolved. Germline assignment: CDR1 KGHSH and CDR2 LQKENI. CDR3 length: 15 residues. With 5 bases removed from V and 4 bases from J, the gap between germline ends came to 18 bases. The CDR3 DNA follows: TGTGCCAGCTCAGAGTCGGCACAACTCGTATACGAGCAGTACGTC. This codes for CASSESAQLVYEQYV.

This clonotype was seen at least ten times. V is TRBV4-2 and J is TRBJ2-2, with unresolved D. V dropped 4 bases and J dropped 6 bases, with 12 bases sitting between them. Germline CDR1 reads LGHNA; CDR2 reads YNFKEQ. This CDR3 region has 14 residues. The CDR3 protein is CASSPAQVSGELFF. The CDR3 DNA sequence: TGTGCCAGCAGCCCGGCCCAAGTCTCCGGGGAGCTGTTTTTT.

This chain connects TRBV9 to TRBJ1-1; D unclear. The CDR3 extends over 14 amino acids. Looked up from germline, CDR1 is SGDLS and CDR2 is YYNGEE. Trimming left V 0 bases short and J 3 bases short, with 9 bases between. The CDR3 reads CASSVEGSDTEAFF. CDR3 bases: TGTGCCAGCAGCGTAGAGGGAAGTGACACTGAAGCTTTCTTT.

This clonotype was recorded a few times. The V call is TRBV29-1, the J call TRBJ2-3, with 7 nucleotides matching TRBD2. The germline gives CDR1 SQVTM, CDR2 ANQGSEA. V shed 6 bases and J 1 base; nucleotides not matched to a gene: 7. CDR3 length: 14 residues. The CDR3 DNA reads TGCAGCGTGGGGGGGGACCTTGGCACAGATACGCAGTATTTT. This translates into CSVGGDLGTDTQYF.

Concerning this clonotype itself: A much larger clone is a single base away; this may be a read error. The CDR3 carries no conserved terminal phenylalanine or tryptophan, so it likely arises from a read error. The V call is TRBV9, the J call TRBJ2-1, with TRBD2 identical over 11 bases. CDR3 length: 15 residues. Germline V gene sequence: CDR1 SGDLS, CDR2 YYNGEE. V was pared by 4 bases and J by 5 bases, with 5 bases of the junction left unmatched. CDR3 bases: TGTGCCAGCAGCTTGCTAGCGGGGGGCGACAATGAGCAGTTCCTC. The encoded protein is CASSLLAGGDNEQFL.

There are many counts of this clonotype. The V gene is TRBV7-2, the J gene TRBJ2-3; the D gene is possibly TRBD2 (5 bases). The CDR3 spans 15 residues. CDR1 and CDR2 (germline): SGHTA, FQGNSA. Trimming left V 3 bases short and J 0 bases short, with 10 bases between. CDR3 bases: TGTGCCAGCAGCTTCCGAGCGGCTAGCACAGATACGCAGTATTTT. Its translation: CASSFRAASTDTQYF.

The gene calls are TRBV20-1 and TRBJ2-3, with 16 bases matching TRBD2. Trimming cost V 6 bases and J 7 bases; bases outside gene matches: 16. The CDR3 length is 18 residues. CDR1 DFQATT and CDR2 SNEGSKA come from the germline V gene (reference sequence). CDR3 in DNA: TGCAGTGCCCCCGGGACTAGCGGGAGGGATGTCAGTCGTAATACGCAGTATTTT. Protein product: CSAPGTSGRDVSRNTQYF.

In its sample, this clonotype was seen many times. This chain links TRBV20-1 with TRBJ2-7; possible D gene TRBD2, 6 bases. The CDR3 consists of 14 residues. With 3 bases removed from V and 0 bases from J, the gap between germline ends came to 12 bases. Germline loops: CDR1 DFQATT, CDR2 SNEGSKA (reference sequence). CDR3 DNA: TGCAGTGCTAGCGCTAGCGCCTTCTCCTACGAGCAGTACTTC. Amino acid sequence: CSASASAFSYEQYF.

This clonotype was seen at least ten times. This chain connects TRBV12-3 or TRBV12-4 to TRBJ2-5, with 9 bases aligning to TRBD1. The CDR3 is 13 amino acids. V shed 6 bases and J 3 bases; nucleotides not matched to a gene: 2. For the CDR3, the DNA is TGTGCCAGCAGGAGGACAGGGGAAGAGACCCAGTACTTC. Translating it yields CASRRTGEETQYF.

This clonotype was observed a few times. The chain links TRBV7-3 to TRBJ2-3, with D hard to call. This CDR3 has 15 amino acids. The V end was cut by 2 bases, the J end by 7 bases, with 16 bases between. Germline CDR1 reads SGHTA; CDR2 reads FQGTGA. This CDR3 is CASSLDYGSPYTQYF. The CDR3 nucleotides read TGTGCCAGCAGCTTAGATTACGGATCGCCATATACGCAGTATTTT. Variable domain in full (rest from reference TRBV7-3 and TRBJ2-3): GAGVSQTPSNKVTEKGKYVELRCDPISGHTALYWYRQSLGQGPEFLIYFQGTGAADDSGLPNDRFFAVRPEGSVSTLKIQRTERGDSAVYLCASSLDYGSPYTQYFGPGTRLTVL.

This sequence joins TRBV12-3 or TRBV12-4 and TRBJ1-5, with D hard to call. The CDR3 extends over 14 amino acids. V lost 4 bases, J lost 0 bases, and 7 bases lay in between. This chain's CDR3 is CASSSTNSNQPQHF. As DNA, the CDR3 is TGTGCCAGCAGTTCAACTAATAGCAATCAGCCCCAGCATTTT.